The 23 T cell receptor beta chains below all came from one sample that was sequenced in a study of blood T cell repertoires in COVID-19. TCRdb's table, derived via immunoSEQ multiplex PCR, lists solely in-frame clones and lacks some. This sample carries about 190,000 clones, about 85% of them seen once, and the ten largest clones take around 24%. Sample: PBMCs or T cells enriched from blood (not recorded which). The receptor source for this set is a woman aged 40 to 50 in a cohort exposed to, infected with or recovered from COVID-19 (not recorded which).

This clone was counted a few times. This chain uses TRBV3-1 (or the pseudogene TRBV3-2) with TRBJ1-5; D possibly corresponds to TRBD1 (5 bases). V was shortened by 0 bases and J by 0 bases, with 9 bases between the two germline ends. From germline, CDR1 is LGHDT and CDR2 YNNKEL (reference sequence). This CDR3 spans 16 amino acids. CDR3 in DNA: TGTGCCAGCAGCCAAGAGGCGGGGGATAGCAATCAGCCCCAGCATTTT. This translates into CASSQEAGDSNQPQHF.

The chain links TRBV2 to TRBJ1-2; D gene unclear. This CDR3 comprises 14 residues. V dropped 0 bases and J dropped 8 bases, with 13 bases sitting between them. Germline V gene lookup returns CDR1 SNHLY and CDR2 FYNNEI. This CDR3 reads CASSEAQRSIGYTF. The CDR3 region has the DNA TGTGCCAGCAGTGAAGCGCAAAGATCTATCGGCTACACCTTC.

This chain links TRBV28 with TRBJ1-5; TRBD1 might be the D (5 bases). Germline V lookup: CDR1 MDHEN, CDR2 SYDVKM. V was clipped by 9 bases and J by 7 bases, with 31 bases between them. The CDR3 contains 18 residues. The CDR3 region has the DNA TGTGCCAGTAGTCCTCACGGAGGGCTCCTCACTCGGGGCCAGCCCCAGCATTTT. It encodes CASSPHGGLLTRGQPQHF.

This clone was counted between two and nine times. The chain joins TRBV7-9 to TRBJ1-2; 8 nucleotides agree with TRBD1. CDR3 length: 14 amino acids. V trimming: 5 bases; J trimming: 3 bases; junction bases outside the gene matches: 5. Germline CDR1 reads SEHNR; CDR2 reads FQNEAQ (reference sequence). The CDR3 DNA is TGTGCCAGCAGCGGCGGACAGGGTCACTATGGCTACACCTTC. Its protein is CASSGGQGHYGYTF. Complete variable domain (other parts from reference TRBV7-9 and TRBJ1-2): DTGVSQNPRHKITKRGQNVTFRCDPISEHNRLYWYRQTLGQGPEFLTYFQNEAQLEKSRLLSDRFSAERPKGSFSTLEIQRTEQGDSAMYLCASSGGQGHYGYTFGSGTRLTVV.

The chain links TRBV28 to TRBJ1-1; D gene uncertain. Trimming cost V 5 bases and J 5 bases, with 21 bases left between them. Germline V lookup: CDR1 MDHEN, CDR2 SYDVKM. The CDR3 is 16 amino acids. CDR3 sequence reads: CASSPAGLRVLTEAFF. As DNA, the CDR3 is TGTGCCAGCAGTCCGGCGGGGTTGAGGGTTTTAACTGAAGCTTTCTTT.

This clone appeared once. The chain recombines TRBV5-1 with TRBJ1-1; D is possibly TRBD1 (6 bases). V lost 3 bases to trimming and J lost 1 base, with 13 bases between them. Germline V gene sequence: CDR1 SGHRS, CDR2 YFSETQ. This CDR3 has 15 residues. In DNA form, the CDR3 reads TGCGCCAGCAGCTACACGGGACACAAGAACACTGAAGCTTTCTTT. Translated, it gives CASSYTGHKNTEAFF. The whole variable domain, filled in from reference TRBV5-1 and TRBJ1-1, reads KAGVTQTPRYLIKTRGQQVTLSCSPISGHRSVSWYQQTPGQGLQFLFEYFSETQRNKGNFPGRFSGRQFSNSRSEMNVSTLELGDSALYLCASSYTGHKNTEAFFGQGTRLTVV.

This chain uses TRBV19 with TRBJ2-2; D perhaps matches TRBD1 (6 bases). The length of the CDR3 is 15 residues. The V end was cut by 2 bases, the J end by 2 bases, with 9 bases between. CDR1 and CDR2 from the germline V gene are LNHDA and SQIVND (reference sequence). For the CDR3, the DNA is TGTGCCAGTAGTATAAGGACAGTAAACACCGGGGAGCTGTTTTTT. Translating it yields CASSIRTVNTGELFF. The variable domain in full, completed from reference TRBV19 and TRBJ2-2, reads DGGITQSPKYLFRKEGQNVTLSCEQNLNHDAMYWYRQDPGQGLRLIYYSQIVNDFQKGDIAEGYSVSREKKESFPLTVTSAQKNPTAFYLCASSIRTVNTGELFFGEGSRLTVL.

The chain links TRBV7-9 to TRBJ1-3; D may be TRBD1 (5 bases). Looked up from germline, CDR1 is SEHNR and CDR2 is FQNEAQ (reference sequence). Trimming removed 2 bases at V and 3 bases at J, with 11 bases between. The CDR3 contains 15 residues. The CDR3 is CASSLRPGYGNTIYF. CDR3 in DNA: TGTGCCAGCAGCTTAAGACCAGGGTATGGAAACACCATATATTTT.

CDR3 protein: CAWSVYRGEAGNTIYF. In DNA, the CDR3 is TGTGCCTGGAGTGTTTACAGGGGCGAGGCTGGAAACACCATATATTTT. The chain combines TRBV30 with TRBJ1-3, with 7 bases that match TRBD1. This CDR3 is built from 16 residues. Germline CDR1 GTSNPN, CDR2 SVGIG (reference sequence). The trim removed 0 bases at V and 2 bases at J, leaving 7 bases unmatched.

The V gene is TRBV9, the J gene TRBJ2-7; 9 bases fit TRBD1. With 3 bases clipped from V and 3 bases from J, the junction kept 4 bases outside the gene matches. The germline V gene encodes CDR1 SGDLS and CDR2 YYNGEE. The length of the CDR3 is 14 residues. The CDR3 DNA is TGTGCCAGCAGCGAGGGACAGGGTGTCTACGAGCAGTACTTC. As protein: CASSEGQGVYEQYF.

A single count supports this clone. The chain links TRBV10-3 to TRBJ1-1; 9 positions match TRBD1. J was trimmed by 4 bases and V by 2 bases; bases with no gene match: 8. CDR3 length: 16 residues. Per germline, CDR1 ENHRY and CDR2 SYGVKD. The CDR3 nucleotides are TGTGCCATCAGTGAGACTCAGACAGGGGGGGGCACTGAAGCTTTCTTT. Translation: CAISETQTGGGTEAFF.

V and J are TRBV4-1 and TRBJ2-1, with D perhaps matching TRBD1 (5 bases). Germline CDR1 and CDR2: MGHRA and YSYEKL. With 5 bases removed from V and 9 bases from J, the gap between germline ends came to 23 bases. This CDR3 has 16 amino acids. The CDR3 protein is CASSTPPGFGVGEQFF. The CDR3, as DNA: TGCGCCAGCAGCACTCCCCCAGGGTTCGGTGTAGGTGAGCAGTTCTTC.

This sequence joins TRBV7-8 and TRBJ2-5; no reliable D call. With 5 bases removed from V and 4 bases from J, the gap between germline ends came to 5 bases. The CDR3 contains 11 residues. Germline CDR1 and CDR2: SGHVS and FQNEAQ. In nucleotides, the CDR3 is TGTGCCAGCAGCCACTTAGAGACCCAGTACTTC. Amino acids: CASSHLETQYF.

Only a few counts were recorded for this clone. The chain carries TRBV7-2 and TRBJ2-3; tentatively, D is TRBD1 (5 bases). V lost 5 bases, J lost 0 bases, and 9 bases lay in between. Germline V gene lookup returns CDR1 SGHTA and CDR2 FQGNSA. The CDR3 covers 14 residues. CDR3 in DNA: TGTGCCAGCAGCGTACAGGCTAGCACAGATACGCAGTATTTT. Translated, it gives CASSVQASTDTQYF.

The rearrangement uses TRBV5-1 and TRBJ1-1, with D tentatively TRBD1 (5 bases). This CDR3 comprises 14 residues. Per the germline V gene, CDR1 is SGHRS and CDR2 is YFSETQ. The V and J ends lost 3 bases and 9 bases respectively, with 18 bases between them. CDR3 in DNA: TGCGCCAGCAGCTGGGCCCACGATGGGGGGAAAGCTTTCTTT. It codes for CASSWAHDGGKAFF.

The rearrangement joins TRBV7-9 to TRBJ1-2; 11 nucleotides align to TRBD1. With 5 bases clipped from V and 5 bases from J, the junction kept 10 bases outside the gene matches. The CDR3 has 16 residues. Germline-derived CDR1 and CDR2 are SEHNR and FQNEAQ (reference sequence). DNA for the CDR3: TGTGCCAGCAGCCCCACCTCCGGGACAGGGGGGTATGGCTACACCTTC. Its protein product is CASSPTSGTGGYGYTF. Variable domain in full (rest from reference TRBV7-9 and TRBJ1-2): DTGVSQNPRHKITKRGQNVTFRCDPISEHNRLYWYRQTLGQGPEFLTYFQNEAQLEKSRLLSDRFSAERPKGSFSTLEIQRTEQGDSAMYLCASSPTSGTGGYGYTFGSGTRLTVV.

In its sample, this clone was seen once. The chain couples TRBV4-1 to TRBJ2-1, with TRBD1 as a possible D gene (6 bases). Per germline, CDR1 MGHRA and CDR2 YSYEKL. V dropped 0 bases and J dropped 9 bases, with 12 bases sitting between them. The CDR3 runs 14 residues. Written as DNA, the CDR3 is TGCGCCAGCAGCCAAGATTGGGCCAGGGGTGAGCAGTTCTTC. Its translation: CASSQDWARGEQFF.

V and J are TRBV13 and TRBJ1-4; the D gene is possibly TRBD1 (6 bases). Trimming took 0 bases from V and 7 from J, leaving 12 bases between them. Looked up from germline, CDR1 is PRHDT and CDR2 is FYEKMQ (reference sequence). The CDR3 contains 15 residues. This chain's CDR3 is CASSLGWGRSEKLFF. For the CDR3, the DNA is TGTGCCAGCAGCTTAGGATGGGGGCGAAGTGAAAAACTGTTTTTT.

J is TRBJ1-6 and V is TRBV4-1; D not resolved. V was cut by 4 bases and J by 7 bases, with 17 bases left in between. The length of the CDR3 is 16 residues. In germline, CDR1 is MGHRA, CDR2 YSYEKL. This chain's CDR3 is CASSPEVGDRNSPLHF. In DNA, the CDR3 is TGCGCCAGCAGCCCCGAAGTCGGAGATCGGAATTCACCCCTCCACTTT.

This clone was seen once. The CDR3: CASSLGTRGINNEQFF. Written as DNA, the CDR3 is TGTGCCAGCAGCTTAGGCACCAGAGGTATAAACAATGAGCAGTTCTTC. The J gene is TRBJ2-1, the V gene TRBV13; no reliable D call. The V and J ends lost 0 bases and 5 bases respectively, with 14 bases between them. This CDR3 is 16 amino acids long. CDR1 is PRHDT and CDR2 is FYEKMQ in the germline V gene (reference sequence). Supplemented by reference TRBV13 and TRBJ2-1, the full variable domain reads AAGVIQSPRHLIKEKRETATLKCYPIPRHDTVYWYQQGPGQDPQFLISFYEKMQSDKGSIPDRFSAQQFSDYHSELNMSSLELGDSALYFCASSLGTRGINNEQFFGPGTRLTVL.

The chain has TRBV7-8 and TRBJ2-5, with 8 nucleotides matching TRBD2. The CDR3 totals 17 residues. V shed 5 bases, J shed 1 base, and the junction held 12 bases outside the gene matches. The germline gives CDR1 SGHVS, CDR2 FQNEAQ. CDR3 loop: CASSPYTGGRFQETQYF. The CDR3 DNA sequence: TGTGCCAGCAGCCCGTATACAGGCGGGAGGTTCCAAGAGACCCAGTACTTC.

This chain uses TRBV5-5 with TRBJ2-7; D is uncertain. The germline CDR1 and CDR2 sequences are SGHKS and YYEKEE (reference sequence). The CDR3 has 14 residues. V was cut by 0 bases and J by 2 bases, with 9 bases left in between. The CDR3 region has the DNA TGTGCCAGCAGCTTGGGACTGCACACCTACGAGCAGTACTTC. This codes for CASSLGLHTYEQYF. The whole variable domain, remainder taken from reference TRBV5-5 and TRBJ2-7, is DAGVTQSPTHLIKTRGQQVTLRCSPISGHKSVSWYQQVLGQGPQFIFQYYEKEERGRGNFPDRFSARQFPNYSSELNVNALLLGDSALYLCASSLGLHTYEQYFGPGTRLTVT.

The V gene is TRBV13, the J gene TRBJ1-2; D unclear. Per germline, CDR1 PRHDT and CDR2 FYEKMQ (reference sequence). The germline V and J ends were trimmed by 2 bases and 4 bases, with 8 bases remaining between them. The CDR3 contains 13 residues. The CDR3 loop is CASSLMRAYGYTF. The DNA for the CDR3 is TGTGCCAGCAGCTTAATGAGGGCCTATGGCTACACCTTC.